The next 31 T cell receptor beta chains were all read from a single sample in a study of shared clonotypes between healthy human individuals. TCRdb's table, derived via immunoSEQ multiplex PCR, lists solely in-frame clones and lacks some. In the table there are 1 million to 1.3 million clones, around 78% of which are singletons. Sequenced sample: memory CD4+ T cells from PBMCs. Subset denoted: CD45RA-negative fraction. The receptor source for this set is a man younger than 35 in good health. Some clones in this sample may be carry-over from other donors' samples.

CDR3 region: CASSGGLVVGGELFF. The CDR3 DNA reads TGTGCCAGCAGCGGGGGACTAGTTGTAGGCGGGGAGCTGTTTTTT. V is TRBV11-1 and J is TRBJ2-2; 8 bases map to TRBD2. Germline values: CDR1 SGHAT, CDR2 FQDESV (reference sequence). The junction had 9 bases not matched to a gene; V was cut back by 5 bases and J by 7 bases. The length of the CDR3 is 15 residues.

The genes are TRBV27 and TRBJ2-3; 8 positions agree with TRBD1. The J segment lost 6 bases and the V segment lost 3 bases, leaving 2 bases of the junction unmatched. This CDR3 region has 13 residues. Per germline, CDR1 MNHEY and CDR2 SMNVEV (reference sequence). The CDR3 nucleotides are TGTGCCAGCAGTTTCCAGGGGGCGGATACGCAGTATTTT. This sequence encodes CASSFQGADTQYF.

V usage is TRBV30 and J usage is TRBJ1-4, with D unclear. This CDR3 region has 12 residues. Germline V gene lookup returns CDR1 GTSNPN and CDR2 SVGIG (reference sequence). V was cut by 6 bases and J by 3 bases, with 8 bases left in between. CDR3 sequence: CACPGANEKLFF. CDR3 coding DNA: TGTGCCTGCCCCGGGGCTAATGAAAAACTGTTTTTT.

This sequence joins TRBV15 and TRBJ1-2; D remains unclear. V lost 0 bases and J 14 bases, leaving 10 bases between the germline ends. CDR1 and CDR2 from the germline V gene are LNHNV and YYDKDF (reference sequence). The CDR3 runs to 11 residues. The CDR3 nucleotides are TGTGCCACCAGCAGAGATTGGACTATTACCTTC. Its translation is CATSRDWTITF.

The table lists this clone with a count of one. The chain has TRBV19 and TRBJ2-7; TRBD1 matches at 7 bases. V lost 5 bases, J lost 2 bases, and 6 bases stayed unmatched. From germline, CDR1 is LNHDA and CDR2 SQIVND (reference sequence). The CDR3 contains 14 residues. The DNA of the CDR3 is TGTGCCAGTAGTGTCCGACAGGGCCCCTACGAGCAGTACTTC. Protein sequence: CASSVRQGPYEQYF.

This clone was picked up a small number of times. V is TRBV6-1 and J is TRBJ1-5; TRBD1 matches at 10 bases. Trimming removed 4 bases from V and 7 bases from J; junction bases left unmatched: 1. Germline CDR1 reads MNHNS; CDR2 reads SASEGT. This CDR3 is built from 13 residues. This CDR3 is CASSVGQGQPQHF. The CDR3 DNA reads TGTGCCAGCAGTGTGGGACAGGGGCAGCCCCAGCATTTT.

This clone has a single count. The J gene is TRBJ1-5, the V gene TRBV19; D unresolved. The CDR3 is 15 residues long. The germline gives CDR1 LNHDA, CDR2 SQIVND (reference sequence). Trimming removed 1 base from V and 0 bases from J, with 7 bases in between. The CDR3 sequence: CASSIAFISNQPQHF. CDR3 DNA: TGTGCCAGTAGTATAGCCTTTATTAGCAATCAGCCCCAGCATTTT.

This chain joins TRBV10-3 and TRBJ1-3; D uncertain. Germline V gene sequence: CDR1 ENHRY, CDR2 SYGVKD. CDR3 length: 12 amino acids. The V end lost 9 bases, the J end lost 6 bases, and 12 bases lay between the germline ends. CDR3 DNA: TGTGCCATGGGAGAAGGGCAAAACACCATATATTTT. Its protein product is CAMGEGQNTIYF.

This clone has only one observation. The V and J genes are TRBV7-8 and TRBJ2-7; 8 nucleotides align to TRBD2. V lost 0 bases to trimming and J lost 6 bases; unmatched junction nucleotides: 4. The CDR3 runs 14 residues. The V gene's germline CDR1 is SGHVS and CDR2 FQNEAQ. CDR3 in amino acids: CASSLALTSAEQYF. DNA for the CDR3: TGTGCCAGCAGCTTAGCTCTGACTAGCGCCGAGCAGTACTTC.

The rearrangement joins TRBV5-1 to TRBJ1-2, with D possibly being TRBD1 (5 bases). CDR3 size: 16 residues. Per the germline V gene, CDR1 is SGHRS and CDR2 is YFSETQ. V lost 0 bases and J 0 bases, leaving 12 bases between the germline ends. The CDR3 DNA is TGCGCCAGCAGCTTGGCTCACCAGGGAGCTAACTATGGCTACACCTTC. The encoded protein is CASSLAHQGANYGYTF. The complete variable domain, with remaining parts taken from reference TRBV5-1 and TRBJ1-2, reads KAGVTQTPRYLIKTRGQQVTLSCSPISGHRSVSWYQQTPGQGLQFLFEYFSETQRNKGNFPGRFSGRQFSNSRSEMNVSTLELGDSALYLCASSLAHQGANYGYTFGSGTRLTVV.

A few counts support this clone. The chain is built from TRBV5-1 and TRBJ2-3; D remains ambiguous. V lost 1 base, J lost 6 bases, and 15 bases lay in between. Germline CDR1 and CDR2: SGHRS and YFSETQ. The CDR3 has 15 amino acids. The CDR3 reads CASSLPLGLGDTQYF. The CDR3 DNA reads as TGCGCCAGCAGCTTGCCCCTGGGGTTGGGGGATACGCAGTATTTT.

This rearrangement joins TRBV27 to TRBJ1-1, with 10 bases fitting TRBD1. Germline V gene lookup returns CDR1 MNHEY and CDR2 SMNVEV (reference sequence). This CDR3 has 14 amino acids. The V and J ends lost 7 bases and 10 bases, in that order; junction bases with no gene match: 12. The CDR3: CASIRWGQGKRAFF. CDR3 bases: TGTGCCAGCATAAGGTGGGGACAGGGGAAGCGAGCTTTCTTT.

The chain joins TRBV19 to TRBJ1-1; no firm D call. V lost 3 bases and J lost 0, with 8 bases in between. The CDR3 length is 14 residues. Germline V gives CDR1 LNHDA, CDR2 SQIVND (reference sequence). The CDR3 DNA follows: TGTGCCAGTAGTATGGCCGTCATGAACACTGAAGCTTTCTTT. The encoded protein is CASSMAVMNTEAFF.

This clone was observed a single time. The gene calls are TRBV2 and TRBJ2-7; 7 nucleotides agree with TRBD1. The length of the CDR3 is 11 residues. V gave up 11 bases and J gave up 3 bases; unmatched junction bases: 4. Germline CDR1 is SNHLY and CDR2 is FYNNEI. Here the CDR3 reads CAATGNYEQYF. The CDR3 DNA reads TGTGCCGCGACAGGGAACTACGAGCAGTACTTC.

This clone has more than one count but fewer than ten. V usage is TRBV9 and J usage is TRBJ2-1; 12 positions match TRBD2. The germline gives CDR1 SGDLS, CDR2 YYNGEE. J gave up 8 bases and V 4 bases, and 4 bases lay outside the gene matches. The length of the CDR3 is 14 residues. The CDR3 spells CASSRRLAGDEQFF. The DNA of the CDR3 is TGTGCCAGCAGCAGACGACTAGCGGGAGATGAGCAGTTCTTC.

This clone occurred a few times. V and J are TRBV4-1 and TRBJ1-4; possible D gene TRBD1, 5 bases. The ends were cut back, 1 base at V and 8 bases at J, with 14 bases in the middle. CDR1 and CDR2 (germline): MGHRA, YSYEKL. The CDR3 loop spans 15 amino acids. CDR3 region: CASSQGQLVREKLFF. CDR3 nucleotides: TGCGCCAGCAGCCAAGGACAGCTAGTGCGGGAAAAACTGTTTTTT.

This chain uses TRBV9 with TRBJ1-1; maybe TRBD1 (5 bases). The germline CDR1 and CDR2 sequences are SGDLS and YYNGEE. Between the trimmed V and J ends, which lost 3 bases and 1 base, there was a span of 13 bases. This CDR3 region has 15 residues. CDR3 amino acids: CASSARDPRNTEAFF. The CDR3 DNA follows: TGTGCCAGCAGCGCCCGGGACCCAAGGAACACTGAAGCTTTCTTT.

The chain uses TRBV5-1 and TRBJ2-7, with D maybe TRBD2 (6 bases). CDR3 length equals 17 residues. Trimming pared 4 bases from V and 0 bases from J, leaving 20 bases between. Germline V gene lookup returns CDR1 SGHRS and CDR2 YFSETQ. CDR3 in amino acids: CASSPVLAPLGSYEQYF. The CDR3, as DNA: TGCGCCAGCAGCCCCGTCCTAGCGCCCCTGGGCTCCTACGAGCAGTACTTC.

The V gene is TRBV2, the J gene TRBJ1-1; TRBD1 is a possible D gene (5 bases). V shed 6 bases and J shed 2 bases, with 10 bases lying between them. Germline V lookup: CDR1 SNHLY, CDR2 FYNNEI. The CDR3 extends over 13 amino acids. CDR3 DNA sequence: TGTGCCAGCAGCGCGGGACTCAACACTGAAGCTTTCTTT. Translating gives CASSAGLNTEAFF.

The chain couples TRBV19 to TRBJ2-1; D possibly corresponds to TRBD2 (7 bases). V gave up 6 bases and J gave up 6 bases, with 27 bases separating them. CDR3 length equals 18 residues. The germline V gene has CDR1 LNHDA and CDR2 SQIVND (reference sequence). The CDR3 DNA reads TGTGCCAGTAGCGCCCTGGGGAGGGGGAATAGTTATTTCAATGAGCAGTTCTTC. As protein: CASSALGRGNSYFNEQFF.

Note on this clone: A single base separates this from a much larger clone, so it may be a read error. The chain combines TRBV5-1 with TRBJ1-4; D gene uncertain. The germline V gene has CDR1 SGHRS and CDR2 YFSETQ. V lost 4 bases, J lost 0 bases, and 10 bases lay in between. This CDR3 is 15 amino acids long. The CDR3 loop reads CASSGQAATNEKLFF. CDR3 bases: TGCGCCAGCAGCGGGCAGGCCGCAACTAATGAAAAACTGTTTTTT.

The rearrangement links TRBV5-1 to TRBJ2-2, with 11 bases lining up with TRBD2. After removal of 3 bases from V and 6 bases from J, the junction contained 16 bases not matched to a gene. CDR1 and CDR2 from the germline V gene are SGHRS and YFSETQ. The CDR3 has 19 residues. CDR3 in amino acids: CASSSGLTSGIGLAGELFF. The CDR3 DNA is TGCGCCAGCAGCTCAGGACTGACTAGCGGGATTGGGTTAGCCGGGGAGCTGTTTTTT.

The rearrangement links TRBV5-1 to TRBJ2-7, with TRBD1 matching 12 bases. The CDR3 totals 14 residues. Germline values: CDR1 SGHRS, CDR2 YFSETQ. Trimming removed 5 bases from V and 6 bases from J; junction bases left unmatched: 6. The CDR3 DNA follows: TGCGCCAGCAGTCGGGACAGGGGGCTTGGCGAGCAGTACTTC. Residues: CASSRDRGLGEQYF.

This clone was observed a handful of times. Germline and junction disagree at one end, which may indicate a read error. CDR3 region: CGLAGRNEQFF. CDR3 DNA sequence: TGTGGACTAGCGGGACGCAATGAGCAGTTCTTC. The V gene is TRBV20-1, the J gene TRBJ2-1; 12 bases align to TRBD2. The CDR3 covers 11 residues. Germline values: CDR1 DFQATT, CDR2 SNEGSKA (reference sequence).

The count of this clone is one. The chain carries TRBV27 and TRBJ1-4; D may be TRBD1 (5 bases). Between the trimmed V and J ends, which lost 1 base and 3 bases, there was a span of 9 bases. CDR3 length: 15 amino acids. Per the germline V gene, CDR1 is MNHEY and CDR2 is SMNVEV (reference sequence). The CDR3 spells CASSLWGTANEKLFF. The CDR3 DNA is TGTGCCAGCAGTTTATGGGGGACGGCTAATGAAAAACTGTTTTTT.

V is TRBV7-3 and J is TRBJ1-2; 7 positions match TRBD1. This CDR3 spans 14 amino acids. CDR1 and CDR2 from the germline V gene are SGHTA and FQGTGA. J gave up 4 bases and V 1 base, and 3 bases lay outside the gene matches. Here the CDR3 reads CASSLIQGGYGYTF. The DNA of the CDR3 is TGTGCCAGCAGCTTAATTCAGGGGGGCTATGGCTACACCTTC. Full variable domain (outside the CDR3, taken from reference TRBV7-3 and TRBJ1-2): GAGVSQTPSNKVTEKGKYVELRCDPISGHTALYWYRQSLGQGPEFLIYFQGTGAADDSGLPNDRFFAVRPEGSVSTLKIQRTERGDSAVYLCASSLIQGGYGYTFGSGTRLTVV.

The rearrangement links TRBV28 to TRBJ2-7; D is unclear. Germline lookup yields CDR1 MDHEN and CDR2 SYDVKM. Trimming pared 8 bases from V and 2 bases from J, leaving 19 bases between. The CDR3 has 15 residues. The CDR3 protein is CASVSGGLLPYEQYF. CDR3 DNA sequence: TGTGCCAGCGTTTCGGGCGGTCTCCTGCCCTACGAGCAGTACTTC. The variable domain in full, with the rest retrieved from reference TRBV28 and TRBJ2-7, is DVKVTQSSRYLVKRTGEKVFLECVQDMDHENMFWYRQDPGLGLRLIYFSYDVKMKEKGDIPEGYSVSREKKERFSLILESASTNQTSMYLCASVSGGLLPYEQYFGPGTRLTVT.

On this clone itself: Distinct nucleotide sequences in the sample also encode this CDR3. The V call is TRBV28, the J call TRBJ2-7; no clear D. The CDR3 is 11 amino acids. Germline V gene data show CDR1 as MDHEN and CDR2 as SYDVKM. V was cut by 6 bases and J by 2 bases, with 5 bases left in between. The CDR3 DNA reads TGTGCCAGCAGGACGGCCTACGAGCAGTACTTC. Residues: CASRTAYEQYF.

This chain links TRBV7-9 with TRBJ2-4, with TRBD2 matching 7 bases. The CDR3 covers 11 residues. The ends lost 5 bases at V and 9 bases at J; junction bases unmatched: 1. CDR1 SEHNR and CDR2 FQNEAQ come from the germline V gene (reference sequence). The CDR3 bases are TGTGCCAGCAGCCCTAGCGGCATTCAGTACTTC. Translation: CASSPSGIQYF. Combining the CDR3 with reference TRBV7-9 and TRBJ2-4 gives the whole variable domain DTGVSQNPRHKITKRGQNVTFRCDPISEHNRLYWYRQTLGQGPEFLTYFQNEAQLEKSRLLSDRFSAERPKGSFSTLEIQRTEQGDSAMYLCASSPSGIQYFGAGTRLSVL.

The chain couples TRBV7-6 to TRBJ1-4; D unresolved. The CDR3 is made up of 17 amino acids. CDR1 SGHVS and CDR2 FNYEAQ come from the germline V gene. The V gene lost 4 bases and the J gene lost 2 bases, with 17 bases spanning the gap. DNA for the CDR3: TGTGCCAGCAGCTCAAGTGGAGGTGCAGGCACTAATGAAAAACTGTTTTTT. Protein: CASSSSGGAGTNEKLFF.

The V gene is TRBV18, the J gene TRBJ2-7; 11 bases match TRBD2. The germline V gene has CDR1 KGHSH and CDR2 LQKENI. The V segment lost 6 bases and the J segment 5 bases; nucleotides outside the gene matches: 6. This CDR3 contains 14 residues. The CDR3 DNA reads as TGTGCCAGCTCCCCGACTAGCGGGGTTAACGAGCAGTACTTC. Translation: CASSPTSGVNEQYF.